These 8 T cell receptor beta chains share one sample of origin, sequenced in a study of blood T cell repertoires in COVID-19. Sequencing used immunoSEQ multiplex PCR; TCRdb keeps in-frame clones, though not all of them. The sample has 200,000 to 300,000 clones, about 84% seen once. The specimen was peripheral blood. The source is a man at least 80 years old with acute or convalescent COVID-19.

The chain employs TRBV6-6 and TRBJ1-1, with D maybe TRBD1 (6 bases). V was pared by 0 bases and J by 8 bases, with 13 bases between. CDR1 and CDR2 (germline): MNHNY, SVGAGI (reference sequence). The CDR3 runs 14 residues. The CDR3 nucleotides are TGTGCCAGCAGTTACTCGGTGACAGGTACAGAAGCTTTCTTT. Amino acid sequence: CASSYSVTGTEAFF.

The rearrangement links TRBV5-8 to TRBJ2-6; maybe TRBD2 (5 bases). The CDR3 contains 14 residues. V gave up 4 bases and J gave up 3 bases, with 8 bases separating them. Germline assignment: CDR1 SGHTS and CDR2 YDEGEE. DNA of the CDR3: TGTGCCAGCAGCCCTGGGAGTGGGGCCAACGTCCTGACTTTC. The encoded protein is CASSPGSGANVLTF. The full variable domain, rest sourced from reference TRBV5-8 and TRBJ2-6, is EAGVTQSPTHLIKTRGQQATLRCSPISGHTSVYWYQQALGLGLQFLLWYDEGEERNRGNFPPRFSGRQFPNYSSELNVNALELEDSALYLCASSPGSGANVLTFGAGSRLTVL.

V gene TRBV3-1 (or the pseudogene TRBV3-2) combines with J gene TRBJ2-7; D is uncertain. The CDR3 is 14 amino acids. The germline gives CDR1 LGHDT, CDR2 YNNKEL (reference sequence). V gave up 1 base and J gave up 0 bases, with 7 bases separating them. CDR3 amino acids: CASSQGTASYEQYF. In nucleotides, the CDR3 is TGTGCCAGCAGCCAAGGAACAGCCTCCTACGAGCAGTACTTC.

The chain employs TRBV6-5 and TRBJ2-7, with D possibly being TRBD1 (6 bases). This CDR3 has 14 residues. The germline V gene encodes CDR1 MNHEY and CDR2 SVGAGI. Trimming stripped 6 bases from V and 8 bases from J, with 20 bases between. The CDR3 DNA reads as TGTGCCAGCAGGACGCAGGACCAGGGGAGAAAGCAGTACTTC. It codes for CASRTQDQGRKQYF.

The V gene is TRBV28, the J gene TRBJ1-5, with 9 bases matching TRBD1. V lost 10 bases to trimming and J lost 4 bases; unmatched junction nucleotides: 8. The CDR3 totals 14 residues. In germline, CDR1 is MDHEN, CDR2 SYDVKM. CDR3 DNA: TGTGCCACCCTTAGGGACAGGGCGAATCAGCCCCAGCATTTT. It is translated as CATLRDRANQPQHF.

DNA for the CDR3: TGTGCCAGCAGCTTAGGAGGGACAGGGGGCTCTCAGCCCCAGCATTTT. It is translated as CASSLGGTGGSQPQHF. The chain joins TRBV7-6 to TRBJ1-5, with 12 bases fitting TRBD1. The ends lost 1 base at V and 6 bases at J; junction bases unmatched: 4. CDR3 length: 16 residues. Germline loops: CDR1 SGHVS, CDR2 FNYEAQ.

V usage is TRBV4-3 and J usage is TRBJ2-1, with D perhaps matching TRBD2 (5 bases). Germline CDR1 reads LGHNA; CDR2 reads YSLEER. The CDR3 contains 14 residues. Trimming took 3 bases from V and 8 from J, leaving 14 bases between them. The CDR3 loop is CASSHIRARDEQFF. The CDR3 coding sequence is TGCGCCAGCAGCCATATCCGGGCGCGGGATGAGCAGTTCTTC.

The rearrangement links TRBV3-1 (or the pseudogene TRBV3-2) to TRBJ2-7, with 7 bases that match TRBD2. The CDR3 has 15 amino acids. The V and J ends lost 0 bases and 9 bases, in that order; junction bases with no gene match: 11. Germline assignment: CDR1 LGHDT and CDR2 YNNKEL (reference sequence). The CDR3 nucleotides are TGTGCCAGCAGCCAAGATGGTGGAGCGGGGAGGGGGCAGTACTTC. Amino acid sequence: CASSQDGGAGRGQYF.